This TCR beta chain was retrieved from a study of T-cell reconstitution after alpha-beta-depleted transplantation in children (dated by TCRdb to the mid-2010s). The study in broad terms: The study quantitatively tracked T-cell immune reconstitution after TCRalphabeta/CD19-depleted allogeneic hematopoietic cell transplantation in children using TCR repertoire profiling.

Concerning this clonotype itself: Its antigen specificity is not known. No base quality information exists; no much larger clone differs at one position.

The treatment or condition label of this sample denotes: allogeneic hematopoietic cell transplantation with graft depleted of TCRalphabeta T cells and CD19 B cells. TCRalphabeta/CD19-depleted allogeneic hematopoietic cell grafts were given to the transplant recipients, all of whom were children. What the research found in general, with its limitations: The frequencies of hyperexpanded clones fell over the following months, and after one year, T-cell counts and TCRbeta diversity were mostly attributed to newly produced T cells. The apparently early recovery of alphabetaT-cell counts about two months after transplant reportedly depended on only several hundred rapidly expanded clones that came from non-depleted graft cells. In some patients, the high TCRbeta diversity seen at day 60 was put down to recipient T cells and intrathymic progenitors that had survived conditioning.

From a lookup of the germline V gene, CDR1 and CDR2 are SGHRS and YFSETQ. Including the terminal cysteine and phenylalanine, the CDR3 comprises 17 residues. Only the CDR3 region is kept as DNA, spanning 51 bases read in frame from base 1. V lost 0 bases and J lost 2 bases; the stretch between them is 15 bases long. Library creation used PCR. Data came from an Illumina HiSeq 2500. TCR libraries were prepared with molecular barcoding, using unique molecular identifiers to normalize TCRbeta repertoire quantification. TCRdb reprocessing: public reads trimmed at Q25 with fastp, clones called with MiXCR, in-frame beta chains kept. All rows with the same CDR3 protein become a single entry with the most common DNA and genes. The sample table contains some 830,000 distinct CDR3 sequences; only one count was recorded for approximately 15% of them. Approximately 5% of the sample is taken by the ten largest.

The TCR sequence derives from a male patient under 18 who had a stem cell transplant for acute lymphoblastic leukemia, so the T cells may come from the graft donor. The rearranged chain carries TRBV5-1 and TRBJ1-5; the D gene identity is not certain. Sample: PBMCs, mostly from graft donor cells, taken 360 days after TCRalphabeta/CD19-depleted stem cell transplant. The nucleotide sequence reads as follows: TGCGCCAGCAGCTTGGGCCCGAGAGGCGCGGGCAATCAGCCCCAGCATTTT. Translated, it gives CASSLGPRGAGNQPQHF. The CDR3 plus the reference TRBV5-1 and TRBJ1-5 genes for the other parts give the full variable domain: KAGVTQTPRYLIKTRGQQVTLSCSPISGHRSVSWYQQTPGQGLQFLFEYFSETQRNKGNFPGRFSGRQFSNSRSEMNVSTLELGDSALYLCASSLGPRGAGNQPQHFGDGTRLSIL.